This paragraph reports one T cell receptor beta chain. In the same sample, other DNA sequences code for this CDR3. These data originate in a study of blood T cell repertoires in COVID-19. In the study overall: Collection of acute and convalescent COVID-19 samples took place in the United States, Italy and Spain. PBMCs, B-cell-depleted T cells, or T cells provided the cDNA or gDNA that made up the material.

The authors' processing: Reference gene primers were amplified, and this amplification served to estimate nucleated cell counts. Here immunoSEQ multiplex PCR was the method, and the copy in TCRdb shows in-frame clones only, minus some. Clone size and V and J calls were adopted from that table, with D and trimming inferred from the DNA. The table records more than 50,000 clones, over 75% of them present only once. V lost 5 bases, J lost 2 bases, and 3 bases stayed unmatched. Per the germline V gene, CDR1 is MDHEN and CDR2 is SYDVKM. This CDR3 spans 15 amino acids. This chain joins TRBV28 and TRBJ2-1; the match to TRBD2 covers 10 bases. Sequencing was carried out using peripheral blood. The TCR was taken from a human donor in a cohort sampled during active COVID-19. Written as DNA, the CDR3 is TGTGCCAGCAGTCTTACTAGCGGGACCTACAATGAGCAGTTCTTC. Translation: CASSLTSGTYNEQFF.